Following are 27 T cell receptor beta chains from one sample sequenced in a study of shared clonotypes between healthy human individuals. The method was immunoSEQ multiplex PCR; TCRdb's version includes in-frame clones alone and lacks a portion of them. The data contain roughly 500,000 clones, roughly four fifths of them singletons. Sequenced: PBMCs. These TCRs come from a woman in her 40s in good health. Some clones in this sample may be carry-over from other donors' samples.

For the CDR3, the DNA is TGCAGCGTCGGGTTCCTGAACACTGAAGCTTTCTTT. Its translation: CSVGFLNTEAFF. The rearrangement links TRBV29-1 to TRBJ1-1; no clear D. Germline-derived CDR1 and CDR2 are SQVTM and ANQGSEA. V lost 6 bases, J lost 0 bases, and 8 bases lay in between. This CDR3 comprises 12 residues.

The rearrangement uses TRBV2 and TRBJ2-7, with D unclear. The CDR3 totals 11 residues. The germline gives CDR1 SNHLY, CDR2 FYNNEI. V lost 8 bases to trimming and J lost 6 bases, with 11 bases between them. The CDR3 DNA reads as TGTGCCAGCCACCTGGCTAGCGAGCAGTACTTC. Amino acids: CASHLASEQYF.

The rearrangement links TRBV28 to TRBJ1-1; no clear D gene. The V end lost 3 bases, the J end lost 4 bases, and 15 bases lay between the germline ends. Germline lookup yields CDR1 MDHEN and CDR2 SYDVKM. The CDR3 contains 15 residues. The CDR3 DNA sequence: TGTGCCAGCAGTTTCCGACCGGGAAGAGTCACTGAAGCTTTCTTT. Encoded protein: CASSFRPGRVTEAFF.

About this clone itself: This likely traces to a read error, being one base from a far larger clone. This same CDR3 is encoded by further DNA sequences in the sample. The genes are TRBV2 and TRBJ1-4, with D perhaps TRBD1 (5 bases). The CDR3 length is 14 residues. Trimming left V 10 bases short and J 3 bases short, with 15 bases between. Germline V lookup: CDR1 SNHLY, CDR2 FYNNEI. In DNA, the CDR3 is TGTGCCACAGCTTTGGGGCAGTCTAATGAAAAACTGTTTTTT. Encoded protein: CATALGQSNEKLFF.

This clone came up a few times. The chain recombines TRBV5-8 with TRBJ2-6; D is unresolved. This CDR3 region has 18 residues. V lost 2 bases to trimming and J lost 0 bases, with 15 bases between them. Germline V gives CDR1 SGHTS, CDR2 YDEGEE. CDR3 amino acids: CASSLVRQFSSGANVLTF. The CDR3 coding sequence is TGTGCCAGCAGCTTAGTTCGGCAGTTTAGCTCTGGGGCCAACGTCCTGACTTTC. The full variable domain, rest sourced from reference TRBV5-8 and TRBJ2-6, is EAGVTQSPTHLIKTRGQQATLRCSPISGHTSVYWYQQALGLGLQFLLWYDEGEERNRGNFPPRFSGRQFPNYSSELNVNALELEDSALYLCASSLVRQFSSGANVLTFGAGSRLTVL.

This chain uses TRBV28 with TRBJ2-7, with TRBD2 as a possible D gene (5 bases). CDR3 length equals 15 residues. Per the germline V gene, CDR1 is MDHEN and CDR2 is SYDVKM. V was pared by 5 bases and J by 4 bases, with 18 bases between. Here the CDR3 reads CASSLSAAGGYEQYF. CDR3 DNA sequence: TGTGCCAGCAGTCTTTCGGCGGCGGGCGGTTACGAGCAGTACTTC.

The chain carries TRBV27 and TRBJ1-2; no reliable D call. Trimming stripped 4 bases from V and 4 bases from J, with 16 bases between. The germline CDR1 and CDR2 sequences are MNHEY and SMNVEV (reference sequence). CDR3 length: 15 amino acids. As DNA, the CDR3 is TGTGCCAGCAGTTCCCACCCACAAGCGTTCTATGGCTACACCTTC. Translating it yields CASSSHPQAFYGYTF.

This chain connects TRBV6-1 to TRBJ2-5; either TRBD1 or TRBD2 may fit D (5 bases each). The germline gives CDR1 MNHNS, CDR2 SASEGT. This CDR3 comprises 15 residues. The V gene lost 0 bases and the J gene lost 5 bases, with 13 bases spanning the gap. CDR3 DNA sequence: TGTGCCAGCAGTGAAGCAGAGGGGTTAGAGGAGACCCAGTACTTC. It is translated as CASSEAEGLEETQYF.

The V and J genes are TRBV6-6 and TRBJ1-5; a possible D gene is TRBD1 (5 bases). The ends were cut back, 2 bases at V and 0 bases at J, with 8 bases in the middle. Per the germline V gene, CDR1 is MNHNY and CDR2 is SVGAGI (reference sequence). This CDR3 region has 15 residues. DNA of the CDR3: TGTGCCAGCAGTTACACAGACAGTAGCAATCAGCCCCAGCATTTT. Protein product: CASSYTDSSNQPQHF.

A remark on this clone: The identical CDR3 is also encoded by other nucleotide sequences in the sample. The chain carries TRBV7-3 and TRBJ2-5; possibly TRBD1 or TRBD2 for D (5 bases each). The CDR3 runs 13 residues. Germline V gene lookup returns CDR1 SGHTA and CDR2 FQGTGA. V lost 5 bases to trimming and J lost 1 base, with 8 bases between them. CDR3 sequence (DNA): TGTGCCAGCAGCCCCGGGACCCAAGAGACCCAGTACTTC. It encodes CASSPGTQETQYF. Supplemented by reference TRBV7-3 and TRBJ2-5, the full variable domain reads GAGVSQTPSNKVTEKGKYVELRCDPISGHTALYWYRQSLGQGPEFLIYFQGTGAADDSGLPNDRFFAVRPEGSVSTLKIQRTERGDSAVYLCASSPGTQETQYFGPGTRLLVL.

The chain's CDR3 is CASSSRQGWRANTEAFF. The CDR3 nucleotides are TGTGCCAGCAGTTCCAGACAGGGATGGAGGGCGAACACTGAAGCTTTCTTT. The chain uses TRBV27 and TRBJ1-1; 7 positions agree with TRBD1. The CDR3 sequence is 17 residues long. V shed 4 bases and J 1 base; nucleotides not matched to a gene: 12. Germline V gene lookup returns CDR1 MNHEY and CDR2 SMNVEV (reference sequence).

The chain carries TRBV10-3 and TRBJ2-2; 7 bases fit TRBD1. V shed 3 bases, J shed 2 bases, and the junction held 6 bases outside the gene matches. This CDR3 is 16 amino acids long. The germline V gene encodes CDR1 ENHRY and CDR2 SYGVKD. The CDR3 DNA is TGTGCCATCAGTGACCGGGACAGTCAAAACACCGGGGAGCTGTTTTTT. Translated: CAISDRDSQNTGELFF.

This clone showed up many times. The rearrangement joins TRBV19 to TRBJ2-2, with a weak D call TRBD1 (5 bases). Germline V gene data show CDR1 as LNHDA and CDR2 as SQIVND (reference sequence). The CDR3 has 17 residues. Trimming took 1 base from V and 4 from J, leaving 16 bases between them. This CDR3 reads CASSIVGTGFSTGELFF. The CDR3 DNA is TGTGCCAGTAGTATAGTAGGCACAGGCTTTAGCACCGGGGAGCTGTTTTTT. The full variable domain, rest sourced from reference TRBV19 and TRBJ2-2, is DGGITQSPKYLFRKEGQNVTLSCEQNLNHDAMYWYRQDPGQGLRLIYYSQIVNDFQKGDIAEGYSVSREKKESFPLTVTSAQKNPTAFYLCASSIVGTGFSTGELFFGEGSRLTVL.

This clone was seen ten or more times. The chain employs TRBV7-8 and TRBJ2-3; TRBD2 aligns across 9 bases. V lost 0 bases and J lost 2; bases outside the gene matches: 6. Germline V gene sequence: CDR1 SGHVS, CDR2 FQNEAQ. The CDR3 sequence is 17 residues long. Here the CDR3 DNA reads TGTGCCAGCAGCTTAGCTCCGGTAGCGGGGGCCACAGATACGCAGTATTTT. Translating it yields CASSLAPVAGATDTQYF.

Note on this clone: Since a much larger clone is just one base distant, this may be a read error. Other nucleotide sequences in the sample specify the same CDR3. J is TRBJ2-5 and V is TRBV30, with 7 bases lining up with TRBD1. The trim removed 3 bases at V and 7 bases at J, leaving 11 bases unmatched. Looked up from germline, CDR1 is GTSNPN and CDR2 is SVGIG (reference sequence). This CDR3 has 14 residues. CDR3 loop: CAWRTSGQRLTQYF. Here the CDR3 DNA reads TGTGCCTGGAGGACGTCGGGACAGAGGCTGACCCAGTACTTC.

This clone occurred a few times. The gene calls are TRBV5-1 and TRBJ2-2, with 8 bases identical to TRBD1. V trimming: 3 bases; J trimming: 3 bases; junction bases outside the gene matches: 1. Germline V gene data show CDR1 as SGHRS and CDR2 as YFSETQ. CDR3 length: 14 amino acids. The CDR3 nucleotides are TGCGCCAGCAGCTCGGGACAGGACACCGGGGAGCTGTTTTTT. Encoded protein: CASSSGQDTGELFF.

V gene TRBV5-1 combines with J gene TRBJ1-5; 9 bases agree with TRBD1. J gave up 5 bases and V 0 bases, and 3 bases lay outside the gene matches. Germline V gene data show CDR1 as SGHRS and CDR2 as YFSETQ. The CDR3 is made up of 15 amino acids. The CDR3 loop is CASSLGDREDQPQHF. The CDR3 DNA sequence: TGCGCCAGCAGCTTGGGGGACAGGGAGGATCAGCCCCAGCATTTT.

The chain links TRBV5-4 to TRBJ2-2, with a tentative D call TRBD1 (6 bases). Trimming left V 4 bases short and J 5 bases short, with 12 bases between. CDR1 is SGHNT and CDR2 is YYREEE in the germline V gene (reference sequence). The CDR3 runs 14 residues. The CDR3 is CASSIQGWTGELFF. CDR3 in DNA: TGTGCCAGCAGCATACAGGGTTGGACCGGGGAGCTGTTTTTT. Full variable domain (missing parts from reference TRBV5-4 and TRBJ2-2): ETGVTQSPTHLIKTRGQQVTLRCSSQSGHNTVSWYQQALGQGPQFIFQYYREEENGRGNFPPRFSGLQFPNYSSELNVNALELDDSALYLCASSIQGWTGELFFGEGSRLTVL.

With respect to this clone: A read error is likely here: a far larger clone is one base away. This sequence joins TRBV2 and TRBJ1-1, with D perhaps TRBD1 (6 bases). CDR3 length: 13 residues. From germline, CDR1 is SNHLY and CDR2 FYNNEI. The CDR3 DNA reads as TGTGACAGCAAGGTCGAGGACAGCCGAGAAGCTTTCTTT. It is translated as CDSKVEDSREAFF.

This rearrangement joins TRBV5-4 to TRBJ2-1; 10 nucleotides line up with TRBD2. There are 15 residues in the CDR3. Germline CDR1 and CDR2: SGHNT and YYREEE (reference sequence). V was pared by 3 bases and J by 1 base, with 1 base of the junction left unmatched. The DNA for the CDR3 is TGTGCCAGCAGCTCGGGACTAGCGTCCTACAATGAGCAGTTCTTC. As protein: CASSSGLASYNEQFF. Looking up the rest from reference TRBV5-4 and TRBJ2-1 gives the full variable domain: ETGVTQSPTHLIKTRGQQVTLRCSSQSGHNTVSWYQQALGQGPQFIFQYYREEENGRGNFPPRFSGLQFPNYSSELNVNALELDDSALYLCASSSGLASYNEQFFGPGTRLTVL.

This rearrangement joins TRBV7-3 to TRBJ2-6; possibly TRBD1 for D (6 bases). Trimming took off 5 bases at V and 2 bases at J, with 10 bases between the two ends. CDR1 is SGHTA, CDR2 FQGTGA, per germline. CDR3 length equals 15 residues. Written as DNA, the CDR3 is TGTGCCAGCAGCGTCGGGACAACTGGGGCCAACGTCCTGACTTTC. Residues: CASSVGTTGANVLTF.

In DNA, the CDR3 is TGTGCCAGCAGCGTAGGGACTAGCGGGAGGAGGACCTACAATGAGCAGTTCTTC. Its translation: CASSVGTSGRRTYNEQFF. The chain uses TRBV9 and TRBJ2-1, with 14 bases aligning to TRBD2. This CDR3 is 18 amino acids long. Germline CDR1 reads SGDLS; CDR2 reads YYNGEE. V lost 0 bases to trimming and J lost 2 bases; unmatched junction nucleotides: 4.

Details on this clone: This sequence is one base from a far larger clone and is likely a read error. This sequence joins TRBV30 and TRBJ2-5; 8 bases are shared with TRBD1. CDR3 length: 13 residues. The germline CDR1 and CDR2 sequences are GTSNPN and SVGIG (reference sequence). The CDR3 region has the DNA TGTGCCTGGACCCGGACAGGGAAAGAGGCCCAGTACTTC. Its protein is CAWTRTGKEAQYF.

The CDR3 reads CASSRAGMDEKLFF. CDR3 nucleotide sequence: TGTGCCAGCAGCCGGGCAGGGATGGATGAAAAACTGTTTTTT. V usage is TRBV5-5 and J usage is TRBJ1-4; the D gene is possibly TRBD1 (5 bases). V lost 4 bases to trimming and J lost 6 bases, with 13 bases between them. The CDR3 extends over 14 amino acids. Per germline, CDR1 SGHKS and CDR2 YYEKEE (reference sequence).

This rearrangement joins TRBV19 to TRBJ2-7; tentative D call: TRBD1 (6 bases). Deletions cut 5 bases from V and 3 bases from J, with 14 bases between. The CDR3 is 14 amino acids. Germline CDR1 reads LNHDA; CDR2 reads SQIVND (reference sequence). Written as DNA, the CDR3 is TGTGCCAGTAGTTCACGGACAGAGAGCTACGAGCAGTACTTC. Translated: CASSSRTESYEQYF.

V is TRBV4-1 and J is TRBJ1-5; D gene uncertain. Germline CDR1 is MGHRA and CDR2 is YSYEKL. The CDR3 contains 13 residues. The V end lost 2 bases, the J end lost 4 bases, and 6 bases lay between the germline ends. The CDR3 nucleotides are TGCGCCAGCAGCCAATCATTAAATCAGCCCCAGCATTTT. This encodes CASSQSLNQPQHF.

Comments on this clone: Other DNA sequences of this sample code for an identical CDR3. The chain uses TRBV7-3 and TRBJ1-1; D not certain. Germline assignment: CDR1 SGHTA and CDR2 FQGTGA. The CDR3 length is 13 residues. Trimming stripped 2 bases from V and 1 base from J, with 5 bases between. CDR3 nucleotide sequence: TGTGCCAGCAGCTTATCGGAGAACACTGAAGCTTTCTTT. Protein product: CASSLSENTEAFF.